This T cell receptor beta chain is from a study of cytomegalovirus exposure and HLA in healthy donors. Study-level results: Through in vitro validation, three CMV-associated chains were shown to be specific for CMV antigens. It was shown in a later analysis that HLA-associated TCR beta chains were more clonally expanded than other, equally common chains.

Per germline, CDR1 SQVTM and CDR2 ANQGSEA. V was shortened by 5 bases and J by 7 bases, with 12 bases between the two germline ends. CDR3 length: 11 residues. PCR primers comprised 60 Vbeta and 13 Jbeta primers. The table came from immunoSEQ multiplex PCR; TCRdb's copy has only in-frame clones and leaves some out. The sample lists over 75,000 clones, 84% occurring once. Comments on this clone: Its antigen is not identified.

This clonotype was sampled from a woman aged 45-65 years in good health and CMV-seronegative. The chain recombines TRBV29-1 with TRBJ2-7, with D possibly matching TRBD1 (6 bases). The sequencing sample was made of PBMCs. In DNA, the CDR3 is TGCAGCGTTACACAGGGTGGGGAGCAGTACGTC. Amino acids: CSVTQGGEQYV.